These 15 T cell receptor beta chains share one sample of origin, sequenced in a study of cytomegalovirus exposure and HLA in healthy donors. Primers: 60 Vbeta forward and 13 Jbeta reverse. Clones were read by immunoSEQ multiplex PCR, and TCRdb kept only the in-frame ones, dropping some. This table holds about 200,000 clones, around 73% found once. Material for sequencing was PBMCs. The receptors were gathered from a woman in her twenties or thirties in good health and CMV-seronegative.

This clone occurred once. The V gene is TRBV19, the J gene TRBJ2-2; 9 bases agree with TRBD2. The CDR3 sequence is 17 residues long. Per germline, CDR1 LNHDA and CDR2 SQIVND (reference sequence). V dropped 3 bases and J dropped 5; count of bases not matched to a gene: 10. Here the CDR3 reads CASSIPRGAGGTGELFF. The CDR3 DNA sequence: TGTGCCAGTAGTATCCCCCGGGGAGCGGGAGGAACCGGGGAGCTGTTTTTT.

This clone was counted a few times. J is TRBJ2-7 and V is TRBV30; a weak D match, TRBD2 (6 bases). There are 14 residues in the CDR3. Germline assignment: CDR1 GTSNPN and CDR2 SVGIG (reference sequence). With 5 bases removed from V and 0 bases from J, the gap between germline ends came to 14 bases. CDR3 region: CAWAPGLSSYEQYF. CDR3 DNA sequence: TGTGCCTGGGCTCCGGGACTCAGCTCCTACGAGCAGTACTTC.

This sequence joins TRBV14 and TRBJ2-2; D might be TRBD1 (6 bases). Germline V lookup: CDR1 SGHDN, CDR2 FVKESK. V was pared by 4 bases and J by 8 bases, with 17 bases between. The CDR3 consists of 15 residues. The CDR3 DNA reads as TGTGCCAGCAGCCGATCCCACAGGGTCGGGGGGGAGCTGTTTTTT. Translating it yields CASSRSHRVGGELFF.

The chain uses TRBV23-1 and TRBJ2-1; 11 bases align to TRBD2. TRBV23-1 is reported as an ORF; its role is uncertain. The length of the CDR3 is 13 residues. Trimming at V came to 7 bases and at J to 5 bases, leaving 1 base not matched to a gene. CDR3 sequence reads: CASMTSGNNEQFF. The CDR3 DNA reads TGCGCCAGCATGACTAGCGGGAACAATGAGCAGTTCTTC.

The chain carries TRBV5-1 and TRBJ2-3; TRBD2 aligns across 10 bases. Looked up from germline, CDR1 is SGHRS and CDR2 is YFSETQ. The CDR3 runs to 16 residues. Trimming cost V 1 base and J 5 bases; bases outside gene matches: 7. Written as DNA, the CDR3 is TGCGCCAGCAGCTTGCGGGCTAGCGGGAGAATAGATACGCAGTATTTT. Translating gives CASSLRASGRIDTQYF.

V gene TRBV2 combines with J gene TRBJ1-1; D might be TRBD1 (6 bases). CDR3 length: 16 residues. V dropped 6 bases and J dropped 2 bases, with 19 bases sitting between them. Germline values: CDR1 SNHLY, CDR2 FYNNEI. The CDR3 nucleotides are TGTGCCAGCAGGCAGGCAAACAGGGTCCCCAACACTGAAGCTTTCTTT. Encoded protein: CASRQANRVPNTEAFF.

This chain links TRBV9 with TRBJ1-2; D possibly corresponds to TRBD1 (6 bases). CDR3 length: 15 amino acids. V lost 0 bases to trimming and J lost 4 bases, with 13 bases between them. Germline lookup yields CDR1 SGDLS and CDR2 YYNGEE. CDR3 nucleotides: TGTGCCAGCAGCGTAGCTGACAGGACCATCTATGGCTACACCTTC. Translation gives CASSVADRTIYGYTF.

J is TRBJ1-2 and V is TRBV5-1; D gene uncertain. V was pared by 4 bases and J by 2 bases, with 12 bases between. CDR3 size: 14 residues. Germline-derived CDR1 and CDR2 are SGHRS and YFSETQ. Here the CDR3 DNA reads TGCGCCAGCAGCACCTTGACGGGAAACTATGGCTACACCTTC. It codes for CASSTLTGNYGYTF.

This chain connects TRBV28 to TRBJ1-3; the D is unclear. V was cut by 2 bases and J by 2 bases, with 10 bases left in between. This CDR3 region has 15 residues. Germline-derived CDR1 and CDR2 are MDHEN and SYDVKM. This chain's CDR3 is CASSLRKGAGNTIYF. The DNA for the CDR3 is TGTGCCAGCAGTTTACGAAAGGGAGCTGGAAACACCATATATTTT.

The CDR3 loop reads CASRFGTSDYNEQFF. The CDR3 DNA reads as TGTGCAAGTCGCTTCGGGACTAGCGACTACAATGAGCAGTTCTTC. The V call is TRBV12-2, the J call TRBJ2-1; the table's D call, TRBD2, was not checked against the DNA. TRBV12-2 counts as a pseudogene. The length of the CDR3 is 15 residues.

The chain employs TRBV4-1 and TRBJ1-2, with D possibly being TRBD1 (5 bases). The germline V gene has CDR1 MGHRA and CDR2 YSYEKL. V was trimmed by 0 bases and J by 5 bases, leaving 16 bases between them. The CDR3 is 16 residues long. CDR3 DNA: TGCGCCAGCAGCCAAGAGAAAGGGGAAGGCCCTTATGGCTACACCTTC. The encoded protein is CASSQEKGEGPYGYTF.

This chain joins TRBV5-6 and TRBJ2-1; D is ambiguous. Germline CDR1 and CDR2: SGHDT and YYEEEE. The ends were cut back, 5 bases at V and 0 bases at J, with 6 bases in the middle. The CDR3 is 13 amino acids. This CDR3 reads CASRESSYNEQFF. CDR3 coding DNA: TGTGCCAGCAGGGAGAGCTCCTACAATGAGCAGTTCTTC.

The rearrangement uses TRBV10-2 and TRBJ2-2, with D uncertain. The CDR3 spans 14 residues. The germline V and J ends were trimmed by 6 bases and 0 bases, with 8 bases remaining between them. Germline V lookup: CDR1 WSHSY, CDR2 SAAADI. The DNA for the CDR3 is TGCGCCAGCAGACTTACCCCGAACACCGGGGAGCTGTTTTTT. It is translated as CASRLTPNTGELFF.

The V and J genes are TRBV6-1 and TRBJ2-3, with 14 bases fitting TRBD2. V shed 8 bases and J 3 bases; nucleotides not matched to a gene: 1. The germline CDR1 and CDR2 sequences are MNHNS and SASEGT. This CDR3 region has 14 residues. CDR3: CASGTSGGTDTQYF. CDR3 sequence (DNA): TGTGCCAGCGGGACTAGCGGGGGAACAGATACGCAGTATTTT.

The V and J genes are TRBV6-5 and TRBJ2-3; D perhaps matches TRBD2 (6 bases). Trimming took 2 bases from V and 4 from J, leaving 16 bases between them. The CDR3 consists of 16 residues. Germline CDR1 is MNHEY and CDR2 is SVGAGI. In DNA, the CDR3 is TGTGCCAGCAGTTACGATGGGGGGACGGATCCAGATACGCAGTATTTT. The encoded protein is CASSYDGGTDPDTQYF.